This record concerns one TCR beta chain sequence. Its antigen is unidentified. A much bigger clone sits one base away, suggesting this may be a read error. CDR1 is SQVTM, CDR2 ANQGSEA, per germline. CDR3 length: 12 amino acids. The entry originates in a study of Graves' ophthalmopathy and Graves' hyperthyroidism. RNA transcripts served as template for amplifying TCR beta CDR3 sequences. The authors performed first-round RT-PCR with HTBI primers and then a second-round multiplex PCR. MiXCR, applied by TCRdb to the multiplex PCR reads, yields one record per CDR3 protein. The repertoire has 900,000 to 1,200,000 distinct CDR3 sequences, around a third of them found once; the top ten carry approximately 12%. Whole-study results and caveats: The model flagged ophthalmopathy progression at roughly 70% sensitivity and 72% to 75% specificity. Blood also contained most of the expanded thyroid clonotypes above 0.001 frequency.

The TCR originated in an adult man with Graves' hyperthyroidism. V and J are TRBV29-1 and TRBJ2-2; weak D call: TRBD2 (6 bases). Sequencing input: peripheral blood or thyroid tissue (not recorded which). In DNA, the CDR3 is TGCAGCACCCCGGACGGCACCGGGGGGCTGTTTTTT. Encoded protein: CSTPDGTGGLFF.